This T cell receptor beta chain was identified during a study of T cell clonotyping in hematopoietic cell transplantation. Study as a whole: Recipient samples before transplant were obtained post-cytoreduction. Study-wide findings and caveats: Higher Inverse Simpson Index values in graft donor and pretransplant recipient predicted broader posttransplant TCR diversity. Cells were unsorted, so CD4 and CD8 contributions were not separated.

Points on this clone: Its antigen remains unidentified.

This CDR3 contains 11 residues. V was cut by 5 bases and J by 3 bases, with 5 bases left in between. Germline CDR1 and CDR2: SEHNR and FQNEAQ (reference sequence). Documented time point: recipient sample about 28 days before transplant, after cytoreduction. Measured with immunoSEQ multiplex PCR; TCRdb has only the in-frame clones, and not every one. The sample lists around 26,000 clones; approximately 81% were seen once. The chain is built from TRBV7-9 and TRBJ2-7; D remains unclear. Sequences were derived from peripheral blood mononuclear cells, sampled before stem cell transplant. This sequence originates from a man aged 35 to 55 with acute myeloid leukemia. Some clones in this sample may be carry-over from other donors' samples. Here the CDR3 reads CASSKNYEQYF. The CDR3 DNA reads as TGTGCCAGCAGCAAAAACTACGAGCAGTACTTC.